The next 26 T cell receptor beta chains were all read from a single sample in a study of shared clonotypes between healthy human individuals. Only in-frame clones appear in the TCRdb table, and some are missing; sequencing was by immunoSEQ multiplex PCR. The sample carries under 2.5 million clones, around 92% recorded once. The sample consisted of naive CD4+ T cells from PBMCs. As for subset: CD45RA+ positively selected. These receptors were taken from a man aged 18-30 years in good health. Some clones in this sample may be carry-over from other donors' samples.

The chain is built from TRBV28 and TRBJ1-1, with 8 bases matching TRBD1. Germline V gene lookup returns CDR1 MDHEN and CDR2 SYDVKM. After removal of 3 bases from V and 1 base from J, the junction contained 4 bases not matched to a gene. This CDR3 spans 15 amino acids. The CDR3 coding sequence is TGTGCCAGCAGTTTGTACGGACAGGGGAACACTGAAGCTTTCTTT. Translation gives CASSLYGQGNTEAFF.

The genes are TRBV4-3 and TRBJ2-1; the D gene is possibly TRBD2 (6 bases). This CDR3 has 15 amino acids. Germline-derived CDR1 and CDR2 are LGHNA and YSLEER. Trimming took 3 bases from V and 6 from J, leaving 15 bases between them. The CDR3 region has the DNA TGCGCCAGCAGCCAGGATAACCTTAGCGGCAATGAGCAGTTCTTC. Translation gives CASSQDNLSGNEQFF.

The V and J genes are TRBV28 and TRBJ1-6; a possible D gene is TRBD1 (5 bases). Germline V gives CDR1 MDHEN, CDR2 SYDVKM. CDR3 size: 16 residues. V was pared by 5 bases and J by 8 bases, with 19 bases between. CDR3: CASSPYGAGNYSPLHF. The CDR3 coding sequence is TGTGCCAGCAGTCCTTATGGTGCAGGGAATTATTCACCCCTCCACTTT.

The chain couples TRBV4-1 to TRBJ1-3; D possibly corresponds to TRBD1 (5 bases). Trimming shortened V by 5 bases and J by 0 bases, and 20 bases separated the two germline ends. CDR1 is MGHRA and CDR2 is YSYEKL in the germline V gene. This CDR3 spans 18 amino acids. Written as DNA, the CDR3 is TGCGCCAGCAGCTACGACTCCTCCTCCCAGGGCTCTGGAAACACCATATATTTT. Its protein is CASSYDSSSQGSGNTIYF.

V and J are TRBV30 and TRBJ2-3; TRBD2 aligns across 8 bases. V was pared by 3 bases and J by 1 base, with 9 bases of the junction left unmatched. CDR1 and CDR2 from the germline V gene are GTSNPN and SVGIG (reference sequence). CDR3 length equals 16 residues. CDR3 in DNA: TGTGCCTGGAGCGGGGAGCGGGAGAGGGGCACAGATACGCAGTATTTT. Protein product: CAWSGERERGTDTQYF.

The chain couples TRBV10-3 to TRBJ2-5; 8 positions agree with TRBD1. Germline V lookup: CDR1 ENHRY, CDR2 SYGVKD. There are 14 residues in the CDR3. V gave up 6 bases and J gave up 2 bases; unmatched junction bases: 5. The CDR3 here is CAISPGTGQETQYF. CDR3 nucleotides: TGTGCCATCAGCCCGGGGACAGGTCAAGAGACCCAGTACTTC.

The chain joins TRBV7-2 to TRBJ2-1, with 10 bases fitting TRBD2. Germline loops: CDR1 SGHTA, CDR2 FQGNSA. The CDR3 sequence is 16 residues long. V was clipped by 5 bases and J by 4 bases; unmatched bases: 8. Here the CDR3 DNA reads TGTGCCAGCAGCCCTTCGGGGACTAGCGCATACAATGAGCAGTTCTTC. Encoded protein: CASSPSGTSAYNEQFF.

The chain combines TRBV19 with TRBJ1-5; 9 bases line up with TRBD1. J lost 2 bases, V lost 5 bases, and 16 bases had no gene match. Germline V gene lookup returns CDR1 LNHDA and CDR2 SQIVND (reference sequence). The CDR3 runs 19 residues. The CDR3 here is CASSVSPGQGARGNQPQHF. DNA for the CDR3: TGTGCCAGTAGTGTCTCCCCGGGACAGGGAGCGAGGGGCAATCAGCCCCAGCATTTT.

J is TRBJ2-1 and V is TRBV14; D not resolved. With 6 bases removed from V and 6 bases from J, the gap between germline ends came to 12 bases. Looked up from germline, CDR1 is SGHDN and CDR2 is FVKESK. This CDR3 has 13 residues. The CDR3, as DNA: TGTGCCAGCAGTGCCAAGCGTCGCAATGAGCAGTTCTTC. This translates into CASSAKRRNEQFF. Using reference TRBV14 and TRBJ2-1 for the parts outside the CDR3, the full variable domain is EAGVTQFPSHSVIEKGQTVTLRCDPISGHDNLYWYRRVMGKEIKFLLHFVKESKQDESGMPNNRFLAERTGGTYSTLKVQPAELEDSGVYFCASSAKRRNEQFFGPGTRLTVL.

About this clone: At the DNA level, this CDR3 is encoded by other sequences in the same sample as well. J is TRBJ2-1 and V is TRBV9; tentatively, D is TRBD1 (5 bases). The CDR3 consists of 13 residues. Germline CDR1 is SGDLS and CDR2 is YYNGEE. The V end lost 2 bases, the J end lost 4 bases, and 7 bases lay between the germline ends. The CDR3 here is CASSVRQYNEQFF. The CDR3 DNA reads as TGTGCCAGCAGCGTCCGACAGTACAATGAGCAGTTCTTC. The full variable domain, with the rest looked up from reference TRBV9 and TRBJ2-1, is DSGVTQTPKHLITATGQRVTLRCSPRSGDLSVYWYQQSLDQGLQFLIQYYNGEERAKGNILERFSAQQFPDLHSELNLSSLELGDSALYFCASSVRQYNEQFFGPGTRLTVL.

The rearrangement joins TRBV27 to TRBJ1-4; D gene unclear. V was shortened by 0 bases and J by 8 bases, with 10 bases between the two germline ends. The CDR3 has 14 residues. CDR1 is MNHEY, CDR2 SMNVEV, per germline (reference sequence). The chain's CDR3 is CASSLSGRNEKLFF. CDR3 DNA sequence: TGTGCCAGCAGTTTATCCGGGAGGAACGAAAAACTGTTTTTT.

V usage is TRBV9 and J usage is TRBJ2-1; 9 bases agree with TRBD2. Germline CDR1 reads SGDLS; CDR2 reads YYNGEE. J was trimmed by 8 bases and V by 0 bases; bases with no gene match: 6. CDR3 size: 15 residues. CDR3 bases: TGTGCCAGCAGCGTAGGTAGCGGGAGTCGCGATGAGCAGTTCTTC. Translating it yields CASSVGSGSRDEQFF.

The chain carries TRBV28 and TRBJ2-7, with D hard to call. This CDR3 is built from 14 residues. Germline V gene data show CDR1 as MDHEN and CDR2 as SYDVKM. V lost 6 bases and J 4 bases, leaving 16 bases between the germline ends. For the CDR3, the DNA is TGTGCCAGCAGCCGAATAGACCCCACTTACGAGCAGTACTTC. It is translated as CASSRIDPTYEQYF.

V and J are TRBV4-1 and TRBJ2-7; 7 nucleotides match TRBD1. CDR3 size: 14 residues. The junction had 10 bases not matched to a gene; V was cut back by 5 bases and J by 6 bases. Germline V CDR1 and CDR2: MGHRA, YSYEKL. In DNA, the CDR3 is TGCGCCAGCAGCGCCCAGACAGGGTCTGGCGAGCAGTACTTC. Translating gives CASSAQTGSGEQYF.

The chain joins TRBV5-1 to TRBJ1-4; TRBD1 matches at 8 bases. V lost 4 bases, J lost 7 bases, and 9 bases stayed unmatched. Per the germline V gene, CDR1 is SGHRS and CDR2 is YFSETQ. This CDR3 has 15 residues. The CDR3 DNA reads TGCGCCAGCAGCGACCCGCAGGGGGCGATTGAAAAACTGTTTTTT. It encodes CASSDPQGAIEKLFF.

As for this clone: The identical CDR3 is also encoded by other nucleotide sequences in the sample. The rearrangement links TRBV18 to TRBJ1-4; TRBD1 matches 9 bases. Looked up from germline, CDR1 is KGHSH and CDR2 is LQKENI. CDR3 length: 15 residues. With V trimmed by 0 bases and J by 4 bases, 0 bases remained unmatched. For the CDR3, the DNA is TGTGCCAGCTCACCACCGGGACAGGGTAATGAAAAACTGTTTTTT. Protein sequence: CASSPPGQGNEKLFF.

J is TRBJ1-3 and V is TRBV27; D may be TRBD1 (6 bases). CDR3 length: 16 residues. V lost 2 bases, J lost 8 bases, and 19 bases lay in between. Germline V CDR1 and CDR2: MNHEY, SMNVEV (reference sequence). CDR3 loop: CASSLHTPGAGYTIYF. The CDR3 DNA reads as TGTGCCAGCAGTTTACACACTCCAGGGGCGGGATACACCATATATTTT.

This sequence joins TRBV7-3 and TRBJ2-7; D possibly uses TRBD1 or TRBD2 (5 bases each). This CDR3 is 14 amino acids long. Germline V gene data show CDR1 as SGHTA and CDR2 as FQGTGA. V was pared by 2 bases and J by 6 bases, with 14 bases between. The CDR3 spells CASSLSPGPLEQYF. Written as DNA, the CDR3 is TGTGCCAGCAGCTTATCCCCGGGACCCCTCGAGCAGTACTTC.

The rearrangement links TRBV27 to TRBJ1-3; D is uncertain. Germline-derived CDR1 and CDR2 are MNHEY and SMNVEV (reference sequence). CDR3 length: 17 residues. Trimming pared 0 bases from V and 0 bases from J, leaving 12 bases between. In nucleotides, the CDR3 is TGTGCCAGCAGTTTATCAGACCCACGCTTCTCTGGAAACACCATATATTTT. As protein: CASSLSDPRFSGNTIYF.

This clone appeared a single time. This CDR3 reads CASSYQGAVDTQYF. The DNA for the CDR3 is TGCGCCAGCAGCTATCAGGGGGCGGTAGATACGCAGTATTTT. The chain has TRBV5-1 and TRBJ2-3, with 8 bases that match TRBD1. This CDR3 has 14 amino acids. With V trimmed by 3 bases and J by 5 bases, 5 bases remained unmatched. In germline, CDR1 is SGHRS, CDR2 YFSETQ.

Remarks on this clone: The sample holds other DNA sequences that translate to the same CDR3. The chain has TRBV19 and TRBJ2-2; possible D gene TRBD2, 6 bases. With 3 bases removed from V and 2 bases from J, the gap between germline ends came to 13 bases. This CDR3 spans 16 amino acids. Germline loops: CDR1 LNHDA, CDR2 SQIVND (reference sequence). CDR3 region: CASSIGTGGNTGELFF. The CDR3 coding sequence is TGTGCCAGTAGTATTGGGACTGGGGGAAACACCGGGGAGCTGTTTTTT.

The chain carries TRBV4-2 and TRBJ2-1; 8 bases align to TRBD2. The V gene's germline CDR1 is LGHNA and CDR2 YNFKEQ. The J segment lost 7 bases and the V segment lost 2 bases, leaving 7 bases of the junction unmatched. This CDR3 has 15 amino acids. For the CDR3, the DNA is TGTGCCAGCAGCCAACGAGGGGCTAGCGGGAATGAGCAGTTCTTC. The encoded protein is CASSQRGASGNEQFF.

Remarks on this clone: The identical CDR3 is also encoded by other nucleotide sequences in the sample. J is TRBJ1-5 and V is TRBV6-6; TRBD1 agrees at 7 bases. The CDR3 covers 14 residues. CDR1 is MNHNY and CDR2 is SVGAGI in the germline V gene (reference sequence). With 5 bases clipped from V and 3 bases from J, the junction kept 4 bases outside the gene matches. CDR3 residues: CASSRQGSNQPQHF. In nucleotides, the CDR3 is TGTGCCAGCAGTCGACAGGGTTCCAATCAGCCCCAGCATTTT.

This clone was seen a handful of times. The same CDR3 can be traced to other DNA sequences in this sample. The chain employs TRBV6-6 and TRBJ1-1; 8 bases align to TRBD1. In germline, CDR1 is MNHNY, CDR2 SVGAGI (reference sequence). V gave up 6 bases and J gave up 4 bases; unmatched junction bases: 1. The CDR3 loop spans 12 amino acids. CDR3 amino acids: CASRQGATEAFF. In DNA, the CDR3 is TGTGCCAGCAGGCAGGGGGCCACTGAAGCTTTCTTT.

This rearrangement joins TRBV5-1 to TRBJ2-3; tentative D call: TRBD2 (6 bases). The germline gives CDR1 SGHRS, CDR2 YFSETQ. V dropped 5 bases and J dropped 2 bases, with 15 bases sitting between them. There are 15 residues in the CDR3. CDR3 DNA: TGCGCCAGCAGAGTCGGGACTCCTTCCACAGATACGCAGTATTTT. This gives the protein CASRVGTPSTDTQYF.

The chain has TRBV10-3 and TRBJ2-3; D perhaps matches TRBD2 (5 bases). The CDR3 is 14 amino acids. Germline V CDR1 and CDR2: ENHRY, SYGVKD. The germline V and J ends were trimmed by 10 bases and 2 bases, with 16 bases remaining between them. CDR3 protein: CATRGAVTTDTQYF. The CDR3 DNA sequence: TGTGCCACCAGAGGAGCGGTCACCACAGATACGCAGTATTTT.